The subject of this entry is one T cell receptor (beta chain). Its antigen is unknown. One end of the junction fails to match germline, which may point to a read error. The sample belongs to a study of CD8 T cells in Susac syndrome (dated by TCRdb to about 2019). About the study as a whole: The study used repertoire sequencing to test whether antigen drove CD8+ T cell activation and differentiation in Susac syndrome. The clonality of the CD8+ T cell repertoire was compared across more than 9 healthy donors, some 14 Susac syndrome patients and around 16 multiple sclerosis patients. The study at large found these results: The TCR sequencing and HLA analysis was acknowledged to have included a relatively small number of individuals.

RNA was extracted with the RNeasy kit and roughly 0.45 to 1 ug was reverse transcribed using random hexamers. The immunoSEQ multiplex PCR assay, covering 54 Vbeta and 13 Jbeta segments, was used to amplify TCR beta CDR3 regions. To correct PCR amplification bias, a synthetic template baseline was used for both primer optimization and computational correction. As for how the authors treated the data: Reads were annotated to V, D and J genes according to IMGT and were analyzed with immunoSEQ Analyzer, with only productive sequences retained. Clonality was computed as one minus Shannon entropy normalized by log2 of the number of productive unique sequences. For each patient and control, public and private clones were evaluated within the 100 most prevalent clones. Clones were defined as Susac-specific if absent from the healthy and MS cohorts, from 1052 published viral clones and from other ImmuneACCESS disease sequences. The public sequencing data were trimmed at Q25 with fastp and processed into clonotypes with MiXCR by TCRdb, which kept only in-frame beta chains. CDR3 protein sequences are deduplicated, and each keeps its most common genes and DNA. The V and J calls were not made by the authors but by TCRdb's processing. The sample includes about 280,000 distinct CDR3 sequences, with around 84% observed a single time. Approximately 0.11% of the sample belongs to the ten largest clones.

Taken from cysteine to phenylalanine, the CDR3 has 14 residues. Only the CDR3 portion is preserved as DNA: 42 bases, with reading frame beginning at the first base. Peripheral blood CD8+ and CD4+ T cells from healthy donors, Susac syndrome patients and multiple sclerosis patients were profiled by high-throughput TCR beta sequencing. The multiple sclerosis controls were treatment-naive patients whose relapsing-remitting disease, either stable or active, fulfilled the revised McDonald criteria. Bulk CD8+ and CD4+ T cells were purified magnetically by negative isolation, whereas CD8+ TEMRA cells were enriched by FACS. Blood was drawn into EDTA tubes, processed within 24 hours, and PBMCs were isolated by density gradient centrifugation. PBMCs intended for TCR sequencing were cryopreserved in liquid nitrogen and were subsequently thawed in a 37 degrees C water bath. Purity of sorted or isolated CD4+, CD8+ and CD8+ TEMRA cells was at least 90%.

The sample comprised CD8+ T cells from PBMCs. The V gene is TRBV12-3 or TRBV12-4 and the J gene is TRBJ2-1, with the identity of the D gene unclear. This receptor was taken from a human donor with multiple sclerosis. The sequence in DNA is TGTGCCAGCAGTCTAGTGGCCGCCTACAATGGGCAGTTCTTC. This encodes CASSLVAAYNGQFF.